The rows below give T cell receptor beta chains drawn from one sample of a study of HIV-infected children after antiretroviral therapy interruption. One entry per CDR3 protein results from TCRdb running MiXCR on the 3' RACE reads. This table holds 15,000 to 16,000 distinct CDR3 sequences, 3% to 3.5% found once. Sequences were derived from CD45RA+ CD4+ T cells from PBMCs, sampled from a donor given antiretroviral therapy, either interrupted or continuous. These receptor sequences come from a child between 2 and 17 years old with HIV. Each CDR3 is given with its conserved first and last residue. Each record gives: V gene, D gene, J gene, clone size, CDR3 protein, CDR3 DNA. A D gene is named only where the DNA matches it firmly. Some rows mark clone size as missing; the rest say once, few, many or name a class of expanded clone.

TRBV20-1	NA	TRBJ2-5	many	CSARSSQETQYF	TGCAGTGCTAGGTCTAGCCAAGAGACCCAGTACTTC
TRBV3-1	NA	TRBJ1-2	many	CASSQVSYYGYTF	TGTGCCAGCAGCCAAGTATCGTACTATGGCTACACCTTC
TRBV5-1	NA	TRBJ2-7	many	CASSLEPGKQYF	TGCGCCAGCAGCTTGGAGCCGGGCAAGCAGTACTTC
TRBV9	NA	TRBJ2-5	many	CASSVGSMAAETQYF	TGTGCCAGCAGCGTAGGGAGTATGGCGGCAGAGACCCAGTACTTC
TRBV29-1	NA	TRBJ1-1	many	CSAEMNTEAFF	TGCAGCGCTGAGATGAACACTGAAGCTTTCTTT
TRBV30	NA	TRBJ1-1	medium-sized	CAWSVGVNTEAFF	TGTGCCTGGAGTGTAGGAGTGAACACTGAAGCTTTCTTT
TRBV7-2	NA	TRBJ2-5	many	CASSLGASTQETQYF	TGTGCCAGCAGCTTAGGGGCGTCCACACAAGAGACCCAGTACTTC
TRBV10-3	TRBD2	TRBJ2-7	many	CAISRTSGTYEQYF	TGTGCCATCAGCCGGACTAGCGGGACATACGAGCAGTACTTC
TRBV14	NA	TRBJ2-7	many	CASSQDSKKVYEQYF	TGTGCCAGCAGCCAAGATAGTAAAAAGGTCTACGAGCAGTACTTC
TRBV20-1	TRBD2	TRBJ2-3	many	CSARAYNLPSQNPGLEFLNTQYF	TGCAGTGCTAGAGCGTACAATCTCCCCAGTCAAAACCCGGGACTAGAGTTCCTCAATACGCAGTATTTT
TRBV5-1	NA	TRBJ2-3	many	CASSLGGNTDTQYF	TGCGCCAGCAGCTTGGGCGGTAACACAGATACGCAGTATTTT
TRBV5-1	NA	TRBJ2-7	NA	CASSRDNSYEQYF	TGCGCCAGCAGCAGGGACAACTCCTACGAGCAGTACTTC
TRBV9	TRBD2	TRBJ2-1	many	CASSFRFLTSGAYNEQFF	TGTGCCAGCAGCTTCCGATTCCTGACTAGCGGGGCCTACAATGAGCAGTTCTTC
TRBV9	TRBD1	TRBJ2-1	many	CASSVAPGQGAQEQFF	TGTGCCAGCAGCGTAGCCCCGGGACAGGGGGCACAGGAGCAGTTCTTC
TRBV5-6	NA	TRBJ2-3	many	CASSPLQGGSTDTQYF	TGTGCCAGCAGCCCGCTACAGGGGGGGAGCACAGATACGCAGTATTTT
TRBV2	TRBD1	TRBJ2-7	many	CASSEVLLQGADEQYF	TGTGCCAGCAGTGAAGTGCTTTTGCAGGGGGCTGACGAGCAGTACTTC
TRBV19	NA	TRBJ1-2	many	CASSIASSVRNYGYTF	TGTGCCAGTAGTATCGCGTCATCCGTCCGGAACTATGGCTACACCTTC
TRBV5-1	NA	TRBJ2-3	many	CASSLGADTDTQYF	TGCGCCAGCAGCTTGGGGGCAGACACAGATACGCAGTATTTT
TRBV7-2	TRBD2	TRBJ2-3	many	CASSLIAGAQDTQYF	TGTGCCAGCAGCTTAATAGCGGGGGCTCAAGATACGCAGTATTTT
TRBV6-7	NA	TRBJ2-7	many	CASSYAGTPGANSYEQYF	TGTGCCAGCAGTTACGCCGGGACGCCGGGGGCCAACTCCTACGAGCAGTACTTC
TRBV7-2	NA	TRBJ2-3	many	CASSLGGADEDTQYF	TGTGCCAGCAGCTTAGGGGGGGCGGATGAAGATACGCAGTATTTT
TRBV12-3/TRBV12-4	TRBD1	TRBJ1-5	many	CASSPTKGQGDNQPQHF	TGTGCCAGCAGTCCAACCAAGGGACAGGGAGACAATCAGCCCCAGCATTTT
TRBV5-1	NA	TRBJ1-4	medium-sized	CASSLLGGKLFF	TGCGCCAGCAGCTTGTTAGGAGGAAAACTGTTTTTT
TRBV5-1	TRBD1	TRBJ2-7	many	CASSVTGGPYEQYF	TGCGCCAGCAGCGTGACAGGGGGGCCCTACGAGCAGTACTTC
TRBV29-1	NA	TRBJ2-2	many	CSVERQDANTGELFF	TGCAGCGTTGAGAGGCAGGACGCGAACACCGGGGAGCTGTTTTTT
TRBV10-3	NA	TRBJ2-3	NA	CAISEAGVSDTQYF	TGTGCCATCAGTGAAGCAGGGGTGTCAGATACGCAGTATTTT
TRBV20-1	TRBD2	TRBJ2-3	many	CSARPSGGGPDTQYF	TGCAGTGCTAGGCCTAGCGGGGGGGGGCCAGATACGCAGTATTTT
TRBV28	NA	TRBJ2-3	few	CASSFGGASTDTQYF	TGTGCCAGCAGTTTCGGGGGTGCTAGCACAGATACGCAGTATTTT
TRBV30	TRBD1	TRBJ1-2	many	CAWSIGQGYGYTF	TGTGCCTGGAGCATCGGACAGGGATATGGCTACACCTTC
TRBV6-5	TRBD2	TRBJ2-1	many	CASSAAGGPNYNEQFF	TGTGCCAGCAGCGCAGCGGGAGGGCCTAACTACAATGAGCAGTTCTTC
TRBV2	NA	TRBJ2-1	many	CASSDSGLGVRQFF	TGTGCCAGCAGTGATTCTGGGTTGGGCGTGCGGCAGTTCTTC
TRBV20-1	NA	TRBJ2-5	many	CSARGSLQETQYF	TGCAGTGCTAGGGGTAGCTTACAAGAGACCCAGTACTTC
TRBV29-1	NA	TRBJ2-5	NA	CSVDRGGETQYF	TGCAGCGTTGATAGAGGAGGAGAGACCCAGTACTTC
TRBV20-1	TRBD1	TRBJ1-4	few	CSAPSRGTGANEKLFF	TGCAGTGCTCCCTCCAGGGGGACAGGGGCTAATGAAAAACTGTTTTTT
TRBV7-2	NA	TRBJ2-7	many	CASSLGGRPYEQYF	TGTGCCAGCAGCTTAGGGGGGAGACCCTACGAGCAGTACTTC
TRBV20-1	NA	TRBJ1-2	many	CSARSDYGYTF	TGCAGTGCTAGGTCCGACTATGGCTACACCTTC
TRBV20-1	TRBD2	TRBJ2-3	many	CSARDQGGGITDTQYF	TGCAGTGCTAGAGATCAAGGCGGGGGAATCACAGATACGCAGTATTTT
TRBV19	NA	TRBJ2-3	few	CASRRSVRVSSTDTQYF	TGTGCCAGTAGAAGGAGTGTCCGGGTCTCTAGCACAGATACGCAGTATTTT
TRBV15	NA	TRBJ1-6	many	CATSRGGRGHSPLHF	TGTGCCACCAGCAGAGGTGGCAGGGGCCATTCACCCCTCCACTTT
TRBV3-1	TRBD2	TRBJ2-1	many	CASSPGGYNEQFF	TGTGCCAGCAGCCCGGGAGGCTACAATGAGCAGTTCTTC